Listed here are 10 T cell receptor beta chains from one sample, sequenced in a study of patients and donors after allogeneic stem cell transplantation. One entry per CDR3 protein, called by TCRdb with MiXCR from the RT-PCR reads. The sample includes 70,000 to 75,000 distinct CDR3 sequences, more than 25% seen only once; the top ten take around a quarter. The sequenced sample consisted of blood, either unsorted or a sorted T cell fraction (not recorded which). The receptors were gathered from a human donor who was either an allogeneic HSCT recipient or a stem cell or donor lymphocyte infusion donor (not recorded which). It is not recorded whose cells these are; they may come from a transplant donor.

The chain combines TRBV6-5 with TRBJ2-3; the match to TRBD1 covers 9 bases. The junction had 3 bases not matched to a gene; V was cut back by 0 bases and J by 2 bases. The CDR3 is 16 residues long. Germline values: CDR1 MNHEY, CDR2 SVGAGI. Here the CDR3 reads CASSYSWTGATDTQYF. The CDR3 DNA follows: TGTGCCAGCAGTTACTCGTGGACAGGGGCCACAGATACGCAGTATTTT.

The chain couples TRBV12-3 or TRBV12-4 to TRBJ2-7; D gene unclear. This CDR3 is built from 12 residues. V gave up 3 bases and J gave up 7 bases, with 10 bases separating them. CDR3 residues: CASSFKAPEQYF. The CDR3 DNA follows: TGTGCCAGCAGTTTCAAGGCCCCGGAGCAGTACTTC.

The chain employs TRBV7-6 and TRBJ1-1, with 9 nucleotides matching TRBD1. Germline V gene data show CDR1 as SGHVS and CDR2 as FNYEAQ. The length of the CDR3 is 15 residues. With 7 bases clipped from V and 0 bases from J, the junction kept 6 bases outside the gene matches. The CDR3 protein is CASNWDRAMNTEAFF. The CDR3 coding sequence is TGTGCCAGCAACTGGGACAGGGCAATGAACACTGAAGCTTTCTTT.

This clonotype came up a few times. Here the CDR3 reads CSAPADGDNSPLHF. DNA of the CDR3: TGCAGTGCACCAGCAGACGGAGATAATTCACCCCTCCACTTT. V usage is TRBV20-1 and J usage is TRBJ1-6; D is uncertain. Trimming left V 6 bases short and J 5 bases short, with 14 bases between. Per the germline V gene, CDR1 is DFQATT and CDR2 is SNEGSKA (reference sequence). This CDR3 has 14 amino acids.

In this sample, this clonotype turned up many times. CDR3: CSVEANRGSAEYF. CDR3 DNA sequence: TGCAGCGTTGAAGCCAACAGGGGTTCCGCCGAATATTTT. This chain connects TRBV29-1 to TRBJ1-3; 7 bases are shared with TRBD1. The V segment lost 1 base and the J segment 15 bases; nucleotides outside the gene matches: 12. The CDR3 runs to 13 residues. CDR1 is SQVTM, CDR2 ANQGSEA, per germline.

The rearrangement uses TRBV2 and TRBJ2-3, with D perhaps TRBD1 (6 bases). The germline V gene has CDR1 SNHLY and CDR2 FYNNEI. This CDR3 region has 16 residues. Trimming shortened V by 3 bases and J by 0 bases, and 13 bases separated the two germline ends. CDR3 sequence reads: CASSEGARVSTDTQYF. DNA for the CDR3: TGTGCCAGCAGTGAGGGGGCCCGGGTAAGCACAGATACGCAGTATTTT.

A few counts support this clonotype. This chain links TRBV10-3 with TRBJ1-5, with 10 positions matching TRBD1. The CDR3 totals 14 residues. The V gene's germline CDR1 is ENHRY and CDR2 SYGVKD. Trimming removed 6 bases from V and 6 bases from J; junction bases left unmatched: 5. The CDR3 loop is CAISAGQGFQPQHF. In DNA form, the CDR3 reads TGTGCCATCAGCGCGGGACAGGGGTTTCAGCCCCAGCATTTT.

J is TRBJ2-1 and V is TRBV19; TRBD1 agrees at 8 bases. The CDR3 loop spans 16 amino acids. Trimming removed 6 bases from V and 3 bases from J; junction bases left unmatched: 10. CDR1 is LNHDA, CDR2 SQIVND, per germline (reference sequence). DNA for the CDR3: TGTGCCAGTAGACGTATAGGACAGGGATACTACAATGAGCAGTTCTTC. Protein: CASRRIGQGYYNEQFF.

CDR3 amino acids: CASSLAPQGNTEAFF. In nucleotides, the CDR3 is TGTGCCAGCAGCCTGGCCCCACAAGGGAACACTGAAGCTTTCTTT. The chain joins TRBV28 to TRBJ1-1, with D hard to call. This CDR3 spans 15 amino acids. CDR1 is MDHEN and CDR2 is SYDVKM in the germline V gene. With 6 bases removed from V and 1 base from J, the gap between germline ends came to 15 bases. Combining the CDR3 with reference TRBV28 and TRBJ1-1 gives the whole variable domain DVKVTQSSRYLVKRTGEKVFLECVQDMDHENMFWYRQDPGLGLRLIYFSYDVKMKEKGDIPEGYSVSREKKERFSLILESASTNQTSMYLCASSLAPQGNTEAFFGQGTRLTVV.

The V and J genes are TRBV5-1 and TRBJ2-7; 13 nucleotides align to TRBD2. The CDR3 is 15 residues long. After removal of 5 bases from V and 2 bases from J, the junction contained 4 bases not matched to a gene. The germline V gene has CDR1 SGHRS and CDR2 YFSETQ. CDR3 loop: CASRDGLAGAYEQYF. The CDR3 DNA is TGCGCCAGCAGGGACGGACTAGCGGGAGCCTACGAGCAGTACTTC.